This is a list of T cell receptor beta chains from one sample in a study of T cells in Graves' hyperthyroidism and ophthalmopathy. In TCRdb, the multiplex PCR reads were re-called with MiXCR into one record per CDR3 protein. Of 450,000 to 500,000 distinct CDR3 sequences listed, roughly 23% are singletons. Input material: blood. The receptors were gathered from a woman in her seventies with Graves' ophthalmopathy. The CDR3 runs from the conserved cysteine through the conserved F or W. Fields, in order: D gene, CDR3 length, clone size, V gene, J gene, CDR3 protein, CDR3 DNA. A D gene is named only where the DNA matches it firmly. Some rows have no size entry. The others give once, few or many, or a class for an expanded clone.

D: TRBD2
length: 14
size: many
V: TRBV11-2
J: TRBJ2-5
CDR3: CASSLGLAEETQYF
DNA: TGTGCCAGCAGCTTGGGGCTAGCGGAAGAGACCCAGTACTTC

D: TRBD1
length: 14
size: .
V: TRBV30
J: TRBJ1-5
CDR3: CAWSPDRVNQPQHF
DNA: TGTGCCTGGAGTCCAGACAGGGTGAATCAGCCCCAGCATTTT

D: .
length: 14
size: many
V: TRBV18
J: TRBJ2-7
CDR3: CASSPISETREQYF
DNA: TGTGCCAGCTCACCGATTAGCGAGACACGGGAGCAGTACTTC

D: TRBD2
length: 15
size: .
V: TRBV27
J: TRBJ2-7
CDR3: CASSLSTSGSHEQYF
DNA: TGTGCCAGCAGTTTATCGACTAGCGGGAGCCACGAGCAGTACTTC

D: TRBD1
length: 14
size: many
V: TRBV28
J: TRBJ1-1
CDR3: CASSQTGFNTEAFF
DNA: TGTGCCAGCAGCCAGACAGGGTTTAACACTGAAGCTTTCTTT

D: TRBD1
length: 13
size: few
V: TRBV29-1
J: TRBJ1-1
CDR3: CSAKGAANTEAFF
DNA: TGCAGCGCTAAGGGGGCTGCGAACACTGAAGCTTTCTTT

D: .
length: 16
size: few
V: TRBV15
J: TRBJ2-2
CDR3: CATSSNRRTNTGELFF
DNA: TGTGCCACCAGCAGTAACAGGAGAACGAACACCGGGGAGCTGTTTTTT

D: .
length: 17
size: .
V: TRBV15
J: TRBJ2-2
CDR3: CATSRDRGRENTGELFF
DNA: TGTGCCACCAGCAGAGATCGGGGTCGGGAGAACACCGGGGAGCTGTTTTTT

D: .
length: 12
size: many
V: TRBV28
J: TRBJ2-7
CDR3: CASSPLRHEQYF
DNA: TGTGCCAGCAGCCCCCTCCGGCACGAGCAGTACTTC

D: TRBD1
length: 14
size: many
V: TRBV28
J: TRBJ2-7
CDR3: CASSSGQASYEQYF
DNA: TGTGCCAGCAGCTCAGGACAGGCCTCCTACGAGCAGTACTTC

D: .
length: 14
size: few
V: TRBV5-5
J: TRBJ1-1
CDR3: CASSFLPVNTEAFF
DNA: TGTGCCAGCAGCTTTCTGCCTGTGAACACTGAAGCTTTCTTT

D: TRBD2
length: 15
size: many
V: TRBV12-3/TRBV12-4
J: TRBJ2-5
CDR3: CASSPSGRAGETQYF
DNA: TGTGCCAGCAGTCCCAGCGGGAGGGCCGGAGAGACCCAGTACTTC

D: .
length: 14
size: .
V: TRBV5-1
J: TRBJ2-3
CDR3: CASSPGEATDTQYF
DNA: TGCGCCAGCAGCCCCGGGGAGGCCACAGATACGCAGTATTTT

D: TRBD2
length: 17
size: few
V: TRBV15
J: TRBJ2-1
CDR3: CATSRDKGTSGNNEQFF
DNA: TGTGCCACCAGCAGAGACAAGGGGACTAGCGGTAACAATGAGCAGTTCTTC

D: .
length: 15
size: many
V: TRBV12-3/TRBV12-4
J: TRBJ1-1
CDR3: CASRTLPGQNTEAFF
DNA: TGTGCCAGCAGAACCCTTCCGGGCCAGAACACTGAAGCTTTCTTT

D: TRBD2
length: 14
size: .
V: TRBV20-1
J: TRBJ2-1
CDR3: CSVSRSSGFNEQFF
DNA: TGCAGTGTCAGCCGGTCTAGCGGGTTCAATGAGCAGTTCTTC

D: TRBD1
length: 14
size: .
V: TRBV20-1
J: TRBJ1-5
CDR3: CSAPGQGAHQPQHF
DNA: TGCAGTGCTCCAGGACAGGGGGCGCATCAGCCCCAGCATTTT

D: .
length: 13
size: many
V: TRBV6-2/TRBV6-3
J: TRBJ2-5
CDR3: CASSFPVGETQYF
DNA: TGTGCCAGCAGTTTCCCCGTGGGAGAGACCCAGTACTTC